This T cell receptor (beta chain) was profiled in a study of Ad26.COV2.S vaccination and SARS-CoV-2 variants. Method: immunoSEQ multiplex PCR; TCRdb's copy keeps in-frame clones and lacks some. Counted here are about 140,000 clones, 86% occurring once; the ten biggest clones make up more than 4.5%. V lost 6 bases, J lost 4 bases, and 15 bases lay in between. Germline values: CDR1 SGHVS, CDR2 FNYEAQ. The CDR3 contains 14 residues. The clonotype comes from a human donor who had recovered from COVID-19. This chain uses TRBV7-6 with TRBJ2-5; D is possibly TRBD1 (6 bases). Here the sequenced sample was peripheral blood, taken after recovery from COVID-19. CDR3 region: CASRAGTKGETQYF. In nucleotides, the CDR3 is TGTGCCAGCAGGGCCGGGACAAAAGGAGAGACCCAGTACTTC.